These T cell receptor beta chains were read from a single sample in a study of blood T cell repertoires in COVID-19. Repertoires were generated with immunoSEQ multiplex PCR, while TCRdb's copy carries only in-frame clones and drops some. The sample includes about 34,000 clones, 75% of them seen just once. Source material: peripheral blood. The receptor source for this set is a man at least 80 years old with active or convalescent COVID-19. The CDR3 runs from the conserved cysteine through the conserved F or W. The D gene is left open where the match is weak. Clone size appears in some rows only: once, few, many, or a class for an expanded clone.

D: TRBD2
length: 14
J: TRBJ2-5
V: TRBV5-4
size: NA
CDR3: CASSSSGSGETQYF
DNA: TGTGCCAGCAGCAGTAGCGGGAGTGGGGAGACCCAGTACTTC

D: TRBD1
length: 15
J: TRBJ1-6
V: TRBV7-6
size: NA
CDR3: CASSTHGQGGSPLHF
DNA: TGTGCCAGCAGCACCCATGGACAGGGCGGTTCACCCCTCCACTTT

D: NA
length: 15
J: TRBJ2-1
V: TRBV5-8
size: NA
CDR3: CASSWQDEQGYEQFF
DNA: TGTGCCAGCAGCTGGCAGGATGAGCAGGGCTATGAGCAGTTCTTC

D: TRBD1
length: 17
J: TRBJ2-5
V: TRBV5-5
size: NA
CDR3: CASRATVGQGWGETQYF
DNA: TGTGCCAGCAGGGCGACCGTGGGACAGGGCTGGGGGGAGACCCAGTACTTC

D: TRBD1
length: 13
J: TRBJ2-7
V: TRBV7-6
size: few
CDR3: CASSQDRGDEQYF
DNA: TGTGCCAGCAGCCAGGACAGGGGAGACGAGCAGTACTTC

D: TRBD1
length: 16
J: TRBJ1-4
V: TRBV19
size: NA
CDR3: CASSAETGTGYEKLFF
DNA: TGTGCCAGTAGTGCCGAAACCGGGACAGGGTATGAAAAACTGTTTTTT

D: NA
length: 15
J: TRBJ2-2
V: TRBV5-1
size: NA
CDR3: CASSLSRGASGELFF
DNA: TGCGCCAGCAGCTTGAGCAGGGGCGCGTCCGGGGAGCTGTTTTTT

D: TRBD2
length: 14
J: TRBJ2-7
V: TRBV6-5
size: NA
CDR3: CASRREGNSYEQYF
DNA: TGTGCCAGCAGGCGGGAGGGGAACTCCTACGAGCAGTACTTC

D: NA
length: 12
J: TRBJ1-3
V: TRBV2
size: NA
CDR3: CARGSGGNTIYF
DNA: TGTGCCAGAGGCTCGGGGGGAAACACCATATATTTT

D: TRBD2
length: 17
J: TRBJ2-7
V: TRBV6-6
size: NA
CDR3: CASSPTSTSGRNYEQYF
DNA: TGTGCCAGCAGTCCAACCTCGACTAGCGGGAGGAACTACGAGCAGTACTTC